This T cell receptor beta chain emerged from a study of blood T cell repertoires in COVID-19. Residents of over 20 US areas, aged roughly 18 to 89 years, made up the participants. Cohorts were assigned according to the clinical history that participants reported. In Cohort 3, a recovered donor had either two negative PCRs, clearance, or symptom resolution. Sequencing was performed with immunoSEQ multiplex PCR; in TCRdb, only in-frame clones are kept and a portion is missing. In the table there are about 150,000 clones, around four fifths of which are singletons. Germline CDR1 and CDR2: MNHEY and SMNVEV (reference sequence). V lost 5 bases, J lost 4 bases, and 19 bases stayed unmatched. The CDR3 has 20 residues.

This TCR derives from a man aged 45-65 years who had recovered from COVID-19. The sample consisted of PBMCs or T cells enriched from blood (not recorded which). This sequence joins TRBV27 and TRBJ2-2, with TRBD1 identical over 10 bases. CDR3 in amino acids: CASSTYPWGQGRLVTGELFF. Here the CDR3 DNA reads TGTGCCAGCAGTACATACCCTTGGGGACAGGGGCGGTTGGTCACCGGGGAGCTGTTTTTT.